The TCR beta chain described here comes from a study of blood T cell repertoires in COVID-19. Study-level background: PBMCs, B-cell-depleted T cells, or T cells were the source of the cDNA or gDNA that made up the material.

V was clipped by 4 bases and J by 1 base; unmatched bases: 7. CDR1 is SGHDN and CDR2 is FVKESK in the germline V gene. The CDR3 runs 17 residues. Profiling relied on immunoSEQ multiplex PCR, and the TCRdb table lists in-frame clones only, not all of them. The data show over 30,000 clones, about 88% seen once. The receptor comes from a woman at least 80 years old with active or convalescent COVID-19. The chain is built from TRBV14 and TRBJ2-2, with TRBD2 matching 9 bases. The sample consisted of peripheral blood. The CDR3: CASSPYHSGGNTGELFF. In nucleotides, the CDR3 is TGTGCCAGCAGCCCGTACCATAGCGGGGGGAACACCGGGGAGCTGTTTTTT.